This paragraph covers one T cell receptor (beta chain) sequence. This table comes from immunoSEQ multiplex PCR, and its TCRdb copy is limited to in-frame clones, with some not included. The sample holds under 90,000 clones; more than 70% are singletons and the top ten take around 15%. The entry originates in a study of radiotherapy plus CTLA-4 blockade in lung cancer. The CDR3 runs 16 residues. Germline V lookup: CDR1 SGHNT, CDR2 YYREEE (reference sequence). V lost 0 bases and J 0 bases, leaving 9 bases between the germline ends. The starting material was peripheral blood, obtained from a patient treated with radiotherapy plus ipilimumab. The V and J genes are TRBV5-4 and TRBJ2-2; D perhaps matches TRBD2 (5 bases). The sequence came from a human donor with non-small cell lung cancer that progressed on radiotherapy plus ipilimumab. In DNA, the CDR3 is TGTGCCAGCAGCTTGGATCCGGGGTCGAACACCGGGGAGCTGTTTTTT. This translates into CASSLDPGSNTGELFF.